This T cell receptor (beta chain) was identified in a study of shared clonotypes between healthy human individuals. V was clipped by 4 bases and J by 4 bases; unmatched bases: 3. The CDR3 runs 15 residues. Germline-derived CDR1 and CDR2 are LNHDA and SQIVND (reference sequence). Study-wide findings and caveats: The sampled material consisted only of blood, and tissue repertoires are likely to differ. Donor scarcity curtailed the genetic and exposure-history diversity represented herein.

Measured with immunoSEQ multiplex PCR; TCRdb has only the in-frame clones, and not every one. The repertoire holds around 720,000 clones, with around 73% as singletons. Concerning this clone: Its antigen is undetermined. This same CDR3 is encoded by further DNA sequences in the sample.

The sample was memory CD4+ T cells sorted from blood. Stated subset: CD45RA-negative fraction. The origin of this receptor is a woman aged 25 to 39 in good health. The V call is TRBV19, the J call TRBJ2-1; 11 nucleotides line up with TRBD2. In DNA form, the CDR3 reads TGTGCCAGTAGTACAACTAGCGGGGGTTACAATGAGCAGTTCTTC. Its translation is CASSTTSGGYNEQFF.